This T cell receptor beta chain originates from a study of shared clonotypes between healthy human individuals. The study drew all its donors from Caucasian adults living in Nashville, Tennessee. Naive CD45RA+ and memory CD45RA-negative subsets were split from CD4+ cells. Study conclusions and caveats: Among a handful of donors, approximately 5.4% of naive CD4 clonotypes were found in common.

Each subset's genomic DNA was split evenly across several immunoSEQ plates. Only in-frame clones appear in the TCRdb table, and some are missing; sequencing was by immunoSEQ multiplex PCR. The sample has about 1.1 million clones; about 80% are singletons. A remark on this clone: Its antigen is still unknown.

The germline CDR1 and CDR2 sequences are SGHTA and FQGNSA. CDR3 length: 14 amino acids. Trimming took off 4 bases at V and 3 bases at J, with 10 bases between the two ends. V and J are TRBV7-2 and TRBJ1-5; D gene unclear. The TCR comes from a man aged 18 to 29 in good health. Some clones in this sample may be carry-over from other donors' samples. The sequencing input was memory CD4+ T cells from PBMCs. Subset of the sample: CD45RA-negative fraction. This chain's CDR3 is CASSSPGSNQPQHF. As DNA, the CDR3 is TGTGCCAGCAGCTCACCCGGCTCCAATCAGCCCCAGCATTTT.